The 30 T cell receptor beta chains below come from one sample, sequenced in a study of blood T cell repertoires in COVID-19. Profiling relied on immunoSEQ multiplex PCR, and the TCRdb table lists in-frame clones only, not all of them. Of 300,000 to 450,000 clones listed, more than 75% were seen once; the top ten hold more than 0.95%. Sequenced material: peripheral blood. These TCRs come from a human donor with acute or convalescent COVID-19. The donor label of this sample is uncertain.

This sequence joins TRBV5-1 and TRBJ2-7; 10 bases fit TRBD2. Germline loops: CDR1 SGHRS, CDR2 YFSETQ. J lost 2 bases, V lost 3 bases, and 8 bases had no gene match. The CDR3 runs 16 residues. This CDR3 is CASSSRLAGGTYEQYF. The CDR3, as DNA: TGCGCCAGCAGCTCCCGATTAGCGGGGGGTACCTACGAGCAGTACTTC.

This rearrangement joins TRBV4-1 to TRBJ2-7; maybe TRBD2 (6 bases). Trimming took 0 bases from V and 6 from J, leaving 18 bases between them. This CDR3 region has 16 residues. Germline CDR1 is MGHRA and CDR2 is YSYEKL. For the CDR3, the DNA is TGCGCCAGCAGCCAAGACCTCTTTGCGGGGAGACCCGAGCAGTACTTC. Protein sequence: CASSQDLFAGRPEQYF.

The chain carries TRBV5-5 and TRBJ1-1; D gene ambiguous. This CDR3 spans 15 amino acids. Germline CDR1 and CDR2: SGHKS and YYEKEE (reference sequence). V was pared by 4 bases and J by 0 bases, with 13 bases between. CDR3 nucleotide sequence: TGTGCCAGCAGCATCCAGGTGGCTATGAACACTGAAGCTTTCTTT. This codes for CASSIQVAMNTEAFF.

V is TRBV5-1 and J is TRBJ1-6, with D possibly being TRBD1 (6 bases). CDR1 and CDR2 from the germline V gene are SGHRS and YFSETQ. The CDR3 runs to 14 residues. The V end lost 4 bases, the J end lost 9 bases, and 14 bases lay between the germline ends. This CDR3 is CASSLGDIPSPLHF. The DNA for the CDR3 is TGCGCCAGCAGCCTGGGGGACATACCTTCACCCCTCCACTTT.

The CDR3 here is CASRYREGYTF. The CDR3 nucleotides read TGTGCCAGCCGATACAGGGAAGGCTACACCTTC. V gene TRBV6-6 combines with J gene TRBJ1-2; D possibly corresponds to TRBD1 (6 bases). Looked up from germline, CDR1 is MNHNY and CDR2 is SVGAGI (reference sequence). This CDR3 is 11 amino acids long. Trimming cost V 8 bases and J 8 bases, with 12 bases left between them.

This chain connects TRBV19 to TRBJ2-7, with 10 bases aligning to TRBD1. Losses at the gene ends were 5 bases for V and 6 bases for J; bases not matched to a gene: 10. CDR1 is LNHDA, CDR2 SQIVND, per germline (reference sequence). This CDR3 region has 15 residues. The CDR3: CASSSRQGALGEQYF. CDR3 sequence (DNA): TGTGCCAGTAGTTCCCGACAGGGGGCCCTTGGCGAGCAGTACTTC. Filled out from reference TRBV19 and TRBJ2-7, the complete variable domain reads DGGITQSPKYLFRKEGQNVTLSCEQNLNHDAMYWYRQDPGQGLRLIYYSQIVNDFQKGDIAEGYSVSREKKESFPLTVTSAQKNPTAFYLCASSSRQGALGEQYFGPGTRLTVT.

The DNA of the CDR3 is TGTGCCAGCAGCGCCTTACTAGCGGGGTTCTCCAATGAGCAGTTCTTC. The encoded protein is CASSALLAGFSNEQFF. This rearrangement joins TRBV11-2 to TRBJ2-1, with 10 bases identical to TRBD2. V lost 5 bases, J lost 6 bases, and 10 bases stayed unmatched. Germline V gene data show CDR1 as SGHAT and CDR2 as FQNNGV. This CDR3 comprises 16 residues. The whole variable domain, remainder taken from reference TRBV11-2 and TRBJ2-1, is EAGVAQSPRYKIIEKRQSVAFWCNPISGHATLYWYQQILGQGPKLLIQFQNNGVVDDSQLPKDRFSAERLKGVDSTLKIQPAKLEDSAVYLCASSALLAGFSNEQFFGPGTRLTVL.

This clone was observed a single time. This sequence joins TRBV6-5 and TRBJ2-7; 9 bases map to TRBD1. Germline loops: CDR1 MNHEY, CDR2 SVGAGI. This CDR3 has 14 residues. Trimming cost V 7 bases and J 3 bases; bases outside gene matches: 7. CDR3 DNA: TGTGCCAGCACGGGGACAGGGTCCTTCTACGAGCAGTACTTC. Its translation: CASTGTGSFYEQYF.

The chain has TRBV3-1 (or the pseudogene TRBV3-2) and TRBJ2-2; D remains unclear. The CDR3 is 15 amino acids. V was pared by 4 bases and J by 0 bases, with 9 bases between. CDR1 is LGHDT and CDR2 is YNNKEL in the germline V gene (reference sequence). The CDR3 nucleotides are TGTGCCAGCAGCCTGAGCGCTTCGAACACCGGGGAGCTGTTTTTT. Protein sequence: CASSLSASNTGELFF.

The V gene is TRBV27, the J gene TRBJ2-5; 11 bases are shared with TRBD2. V trimming: 6 bases; J trimming: 4 bases; junction bases outside the gene matches: 4. Germline CDR1 MNHEY, CDR2 SMNVEV (reference sequence). The CDR3 loop spans 14 amino acids. CDR3 DNA sequence: TGTGCCAGCAGACTAGCGGGGGTCGCAGAGACCCAGTACTTC. As protein: CASRLAGVAETQYF.

CDR3: CASSANRATEQYF. Written as DNA, the CDR3 is TGTGCCAGCAGCGCAAACAGGGCGACCGAGCAGTACTTC. The chain couples TRBV7-9 to TRBJ2-7, with D possibly matching TRBD1 (6 bases). Germline-derived CDR1 and CDR2 are SEHNR and FQNEAQ (reference sequence). The CDR3 covers 13 residues. Trimming stripped 5 bases from V and 6 bases from J, with 14 bases between.

The chain recombines TRBV5-1 with TRBJ1-1; D might be TRBD1 (6 bases). CDR3 size: 13 residues. CDR1 and CDR2 from the germline V gene are SGHRS and YFSETQ. V lost 2 bases and J lost 3, with 8 bases in between. Written as DNA, the CDR3 is TGCGCCAGCAGCTTCCGGACAGACACTGAAGCTTTCTTT. It encodes CASSFRTDTEAFF.

The V call is TRBV12-3 or TRBV12-4, the J call TRBJ2-4; no firm D call. V dropped 5 bases and J dropped 4 bases, with 9 bases sitting between them. The CDR3 has 13 amino acids. The CDR3 loop is CASSASVKNIQYF. The DNA for the CDR3 is TGTGCCAGCAGTGCGTCCGTGAAAAACATTCAGTACTTC.

The chain joins TRBV7-6 to TRBJ2-5; 11 bases match TRBD2. The ends lost 5 bases at V and 5 bases at J; junction bases unmatched: 10. The CDR3 consists of 16 residues. CDR1 is SGHVS, CDR2 FNYEAQ, per germline. The CDR3 bases are TGTGCCAGCAGCCCTGGGACTAGCGGCATAGGGGAGACCCAGTACTTC. The encoded protein is CASSPGTSGIGETQYF.

The chain links TRBV6-1 to TRBJ1-2; 8 bases map to TRBD1. CDR3 length: 16 amino acids. Germline CDR1 MNHNS, CDR2 SASEGT. V shed 2 bases and J 2 bases; nucleotides not matched to a gene: 7. CDR3 nucleotide sequence: TGTGCCAGCAGTGAATTGGGCAGGGGGCCCAACTATGGCTACACCTTC. Translated: CASSELGRGPNYGYTF.

There are many counts of this clone. The V and J genes are TRBV14 and TRBJ1-6; possible D gene TRBD1, 5 bases. The germline CDR1 and CDR2 sequences are SGHDN and FVKESK. With 0 bases removed from V and 9 bases from J, the gap between germline ends came to 9 bases. The CDR3 extends over 14 amino acids. DNA for the CDR3: TGTGCCAGCAGCCAAGAAATCGGGGGTTCACCCCTCCACTTT. Its protein is CASSQEIGGSPLHF. The variable domain in full, with the rest retrieved from reference TRBV14 and TRBJ1-6, is EAGVTQFPSHSVIEKGQTVTLRCDPISGHDNLYWYRRVMGKEIKFLLHFVKESKQDESGMPNNRFLAERTGGTYSTLKVQPAELEDSGVYFCASSQEIGGSPLHFGNGTRLTVT.

The chain recombines TRBV3-1 (or the pseudogene TRBV3-2) with TRBJ2-3; 10 nucleotides match TRBD2. The CDR3 length is 17 residues. The J segment lost 0 bases and the V segment lost 4 bases, leaving 7 bases of the junction unmatched. Per the germline V gene, CDR1 is LGHDT and CDR2 is YNNKEL (reference sequence). The CDR3 DNA reads TGTGCCAGCAGCCGGACTAGCGGAGCTGTGAGCACAGATACGCAGTATTTT. Protein: CASSRTSGAVSTDTQYF.

V and J are TRBV9 and TRBJ2-5; 10 bases line up with TRBD1. Losses at the gene ends were 4 bases for V and 2 bases for J; bases not matched to a gene: 2. The CDR3 has 14 residues. The germline V gene encodes CDR1 SGDLS and CDR2 YYNGEE. The CDR3 region is CASSRGQGQETQYF. As DNA, the CDR3 is TGTGCCAGCAGCAGGGGACAGGGGCAAGAGACCCAGTACTTC.

This chain links TRBV27 with TRBJ1-3, with 7 bases identical to TRBD1. This CDR3 is built from 14 residues. The junction had 2 bases not matched to a gene; V was cut back by 4 bases and J by 2 bases. Germline lookup yields CDR1 MNHEY and CDR2 SMNVEV (reference sequence). The CDR3 region has the DNA TGTGCCAGCAGTTCCGACAGGGCTGGAAACACCATATATTTT. Its translation: CASSSDRAGNTIYF.

A single count supports this clone. V gene TRBV5-6 combines with J gene TRBJ1-2; D unresolved. This CDR3 is 11 amino acids long. The germline V gene has CDR1 SGHDT and CDR2 YYEEEE. V was cut by 4 bases and J by 8 bases, with 9 bases left in between. The CDR3 bases are TGTGCCAGCAGCGCATCGCAGGGCTACACCTTC. It codes for CASSASQGYTF.

This rearrangement joins TRBV7-6 to TRBJ2-1; 12 bases agree with TRBD2. V was clipped by 1 base and J by 8 bases; unmatched bases: 9. This CDR3 has 17 amino acids. Germline assignment: CDR1 SGHVS and CDR2 FNYEAQ. CDR3 region: CASSLGQTSGSLDEQFF. The DNA of the CDR3 is TGTGCCAGCAGCTTAGGCCAGACTAGCGGGAGTCTGGATGAGCAGTTCTTC.

The genes are TRBV6-6 and TRBJ2-6; TRBD1 agrees at 7 bases. V lost 5 bases and J lost 1; bases outside the gene matches: 5. The CDR3 runs to 16 residues. Germline loops: CDR1 MNHNY, CDR2 SVGAGI (reference sequence). The CDR3 region has the DNA TGTGCCAGCAGTACCCACAGGGGATCTGGGGCCAACGTCCTGACTTTC. It is translated as CASSTHRGSGANVLTF.

This clone was seen a handful of times. The chain recombines TRBV14 with TRBJ1-4, with 7 bases that match TRBD1. The trim removed 6 bases at V and 2 bases at J, leaving 6 bases unmatched. The germline V gene encodes CDR1 SGHDN and CDR2 FVKESK. This CDR3 has 15 amino acids. The CDR3 DNA is TGTGCCAGCAGTACAGGGGTCATGACTAATGAAAAACTGTTTTTT. Protein: CASSTGVMTNEKLFF.

This clone was observed a single time. The chain couples TRBV10-1 to TRBJ1-1; D gene uncertain. Trimming removed 1 base from V and 0 bases from J, with 12 bases in between. CDR3 size: 16 residues. Germline V gene sequence: CDR1 WNHNN, CDR2 SYGVQD (reference sequence). The CDR3 loop is CASSELTLSVNTEAFF. As DNA, the CDR3 is TGCGCCAGCAGTGAGTTAACCCTATCGGTGAACACTGAAGCTTTCTTT.

The chain joins TRBV6-6 to TRBJ1-1; no reliable D call. CDR3 length: 15 residues. Germline values: CDR1 MNHNY, CDR2 SVGAGI (reference sequence). V gave up 0 bases and J gave up 0 bases, with 8 bases separating them. The CDR3 DNA follows: TGTGCCAGCAGTTACTCGCCAGACATGAACACTGAAGCTTTCTTT. It translates to CASSYSPDMNTEAFF.

The DNA for the CDR3 is TGTGCCAGCAGTAACGCCGGGACTAGCGGGGGAGAGCAGTTCTTC. Encoded protein: CASSNAGTSGGEQFF. V usage is TRBV6-6 and J usage is TRBJ2-1; 14 bases are shared with TRBD2. CDR1 is MNHNY and CDR2 is SVGAGI in the germline V gene (reference sequence). Unmatched junction bases numbered 7, after V lost 5 bases and J lost 10 bases. The CDR3 is 15 residues long.

This clone was detected only once. The chain couples TRBV9 to TRBJ1-1; no reliable D call. In germline, CDR1 is SGDLS, CDR2 YYNGEE. This CDR3 contains 15 residues. V gave up 4 bases and J gave up 2 bases, with 15 bases separating them. The CDR3 sequence: CASSTGRTTNTEAFF. The CDR3 DNA reads TGTGCCAGCAGCACCGGGAGAACCACCAACACTGAAGCTTTCTTT.

This clone was seen only a few times. V usage is TRBV5-1 and J usage is TRBJ1-6, with 7 positions matching TRBD1. Germline CDR1 is SGHRS and CDR2 is YFSETQ. The CDR3 is made up of 16 amino acids. The V segment lost 3 bases and the J segment 13 bases; nucleotides outside the gene matches: 16. CDR3 DNA sequence: TGCGCCAGCAGCTCCGGGACAGCGGGTTATCAGATTCCCCTCCACTTT. Translated, it gives CASSSGTAGYQIPLHF.

J is TRBJ1-1 and V is TRBV19; D ambiguous. Germline CDR1 reads LNHDA; CDR2 reads SQIVND (reference sequence). The V end was cut by 3 bases, the J end by 5 bases, with 13 bases between. The CDR3 has 14 amino acids. CDR3 amino acids: CASSMRERRTEAFF. CDR3 bases: TGTGCCAGTAGTATGAGGGAAAGAAGGACTGAAGCTTTCTTT.

The chain couples TRBV4-1 to TRBJ1-2, with D maybe TRBD1 (5 bases). Germline V gives CDR1 MGHRA, CDR2 YSYEKL. Trimming cost V 0 bases and J 4 bases, with 15 bases left between them. The CDR3 is 16 residues long. The CDR3 coding sequence is TGCGCCAGCAGCCAAGATCAGGGCAGAAATATCTATGGCTACACCTTC. Amino acid sequence: CASSQDQGRNIYGYTF.